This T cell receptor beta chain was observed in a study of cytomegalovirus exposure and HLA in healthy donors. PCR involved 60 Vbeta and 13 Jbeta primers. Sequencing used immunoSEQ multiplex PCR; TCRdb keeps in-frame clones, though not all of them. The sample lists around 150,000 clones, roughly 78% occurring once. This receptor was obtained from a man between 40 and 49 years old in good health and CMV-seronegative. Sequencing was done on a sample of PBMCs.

CDR3 nucleotides: TGCAGTGGCCTAGCCTTCAATGAGCAGTTCTTC. This codes for CSGLAFNEQFF. The V and J genes are TRBV20-1 and TRBJ2-1; D might be TRBD2 (5 bases). Deletions cut 7 bases from V and 6 bases from J, with 10 bases between. Germline V gene data show CDR1 as DFQATT and CDR2 as SNEGSKA (reference sequence). The CDR3 has 11 residues.